This TCR beta chain was identified during a study of cytomegalovirus exposure and HLA in healthy donors. General study results and limits: Presence/absence comparisons presumed near-even sequencing depth among donors.

Germline V gene sequence: CDR1 SGHTA, CDR2 FQGNSA. This CDR3 comprises 15 residues. The ends lost 1 base at V and 5 bases at J; junction bases unmatched: 8. PCR was performed using 60 Vbeta and 13 Jbeta primers. Authors' analysis steps: Unique TCR beta chains numbered about 80 million in a later analysis, with about 11 million shared. Produced via immunoSEQ multiplex PCR; TCRdb's table is partial and in-frame only. For V, J and clone size, that table is used; D and trimming come from the DNA. The sample lists some 130,000 clones; over 70% were seen once. About this clone: No antigen is known for it.

Sequencing was done on a sample of PBMCs. The clonotype was recovered from a man aged 35 to 55 in good health and CMV-seronegative. This chain joins TRBV7-2 and TRBJ2-7; TRBD2 agrees at 7 bases. As DNA, the CDR3 is TGTGCCAGCAGCTTAGTGGGCGGCGGGGGTGACGAGCAGTACTTC. This gives the protein CASSLVGGGGDEQYF.